These 8 T cell receptor beta chains were sequenced from one sample in a study of cytotoxic CD8 clonotypes in ibrutinib-treated CLL. The repertoire was sequenced with immunoSEQ multiplex PCR; TCRdb's copy has only in-frame clones and lacks some. The sample has roughly 7,000 clones, around 70% seen once. The sequencing here drew on PBMCs, taken before ibrutinib treatment. All receptors come from a human donor with chronic lymphocytic leukemia.

The chain is built from TRBV5-4 and TRBJ1-1; TRBD1 matches 7 bases. Germline lookup yields CDR1 SGHNT and CDR2 YYREEE (reference sequence). J lost 7 bases, V lost 4 bases, and 10 bases had no gene match. The CDR3 runs to 14 residues. CDR3 region: CASSHRQGRDEAFF. The CDR3 bases are TGTGCCAGCAGCCACAGACAGGGCAGAGATGAAGCTTTCTTT.

The chain links TRBV4-1 to TRBJ2-5; D may be TRBD1 or TRBD2 (6 bases each). The CDR3 has 15 amino acids. Germline V lookup: CDR1 MGHRA, CDR2 YSYEKL. V was cut by 2 bases and J by 1 base, with 11 bases left in between. The CDR3 sequence: CASSQMGGPQETQYF. The CDR3 DNA is TGCGCCAGCAGCCAAATGGGGGGCCCCCAAGAGACCCAGTACTTC.

The rearrangement links TRBV18 to TRBJ2-2; no reliable D call. The germline V and J ends were trimmed by 2 bases and 6 bases, with 1 base remaining between them. CDR1 is KGHSH and CDR2 is LQKENI in the germline V gene. The CDR3 length is 11 residues. The CDR3 bases are TGTGCCAGCTCACCAGCCGGGGAGCTGTTTTTT. The encoded protein is CASSPAGELFF. Looking up the rest from reference TRBV18 and TRBJ2-2 gives the full variable domain: NAGVMQNPRHLVRRRGQEARLRCSPMKGHSHVYWYRQLPEEGLKFMVYLQKENIIDESGMPKERFSAEFPKEGPSILRIQQVVRGDSAAYFCASSPAGELFFGEGSRLTVL.

V is TRBV27 and J is TRBJ2-3; 7 positions match TRBD2. Germline CDR1 reads MNHEY; CDR2 reads SMNVEV (reference sequence). V trimming: 5 bases; J trimming: 2 bases; junction bases outside the gene matches: 7. The CDR3 runs 15 residues. DNA for the CDR3: TGTGCCAGCAGTCCGGGAGCGGGGAACACAGATACGCAGTATTTT. Amino acid sequence: CASSPGAGNTDTQYF.

The J gene is TRBJ1-5, the V gene TRBV6-6; the match to TRBD1 covers 7 bases. V gave up 10 bases and J gave up 7 bases; unmatched junction bases: 13. The CDR3 sequence is 14 residues long. Germline V gene data show CDR1 as MNHNY and CDR2 as SVGAGI (reference sequence). CDR3 residues: CATGGGGVQQPQHF. DNA of the CDR3: TGTGCCACCGGGGGAGGGGGCGTTCAACAGCCCCAGCATTTT.

This chain links TRBV11-2 with TRBJ1-2; 7 bases map to TRBD1. The V and J ends lost 4 bases and 5 bases, in that order; junction bases with no gene match: 10. Germline assignment: CDR1 SGHAT and CDR2 FQNNGV. This CDR3 comprises 15 residues. The CDR3 is CASSSWDSGLYGYTF. In DNA form, the CDR3 reads TGTGCCAGCAGCTCCTGGGACAGCGGTTTATATGGCTACACCTTC.

This clone counts as medium-sized (0.01 to 0.1%). The rearrangement joins TRBV5-4 to TRBJ1-1; the D gene is possibly TRBD1 (5 bases). Trimming pared 4 bases from V and 7 bases from J, leaving 20 bases between. Germline values: CDR1 SGHNT, CDR2 YYREEE (reference sequence). The CDR3 sequence is 15 residues long. The CDR3, as DNA: TGTGCCAGCAGCCCAGAAATGGGACGGTCCCTTGAAGCTTTCTTT. Amino acids: CASSPEMGRSLEAFF.

The chain uses TRBV21-1 and TRBJ2-5; the tabulated D call, TRBD1, remains unverified against the DNA. TRBV21-1 is termed a pseudogene. The CDR3 loop spans 14 amino acids. The CDR3 region has the DNA TGTGCCAGCAGCGCACCGACAGGGCAAGAGACCCAGTACTTC. Amino acid sequence: CASSAPTGQETQYF.